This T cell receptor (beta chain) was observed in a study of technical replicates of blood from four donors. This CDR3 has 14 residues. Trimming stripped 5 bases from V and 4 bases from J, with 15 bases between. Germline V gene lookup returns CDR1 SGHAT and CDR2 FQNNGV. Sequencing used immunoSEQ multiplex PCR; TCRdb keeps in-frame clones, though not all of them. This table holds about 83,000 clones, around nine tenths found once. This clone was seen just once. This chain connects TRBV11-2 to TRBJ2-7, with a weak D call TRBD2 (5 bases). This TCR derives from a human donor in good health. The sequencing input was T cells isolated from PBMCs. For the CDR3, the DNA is TGTGCCAGCAGCGTCGGGATTGAGGGTTACGAGCAGTACTTC. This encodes CASSVGIEGYEQYF.